Listed below are T cell receptor beta chains from one sample, sequenced in a study of identical twins. TCRdb used MiXCR to reprocess the 5' RACE reads, holding one entry per CDR3 protein. Here the sample spans 540,000 or so distinct CDR3 sequences, approximately 20% being singletons. Separately, the same data were catalogued under a study of yellow fever vaccine responses in identical twins.

Sequenced sample: CD4+ T cells sorted from blood. These receptors were obtained from a woman in her late teens or twenties in good health. Both conserved end residues are part of each CDR3. D genes are given only for firm matches. The size of a clone is reported for some rows only, either as once, few or many, or as a class for expanded clones.

j_gene,v_gene,abundance,d_gene,CDR3aa,CDR3nt
TRBJ2-1,TRBV6-5,few,.,CASSYRSLWTRRANEQFF,TGTGCCAGCAGTTACCGTTCCCTGTGGACAAGAAGGGCCAATGAGCAGTTCTTC
TRBJ2-2,TRBV11-2,few,.,CASSLVSPPNTGELFF,TGTGCCAGCAGCTTAGTTTCCCCGCCGAACACCGGGGAGCTGTTTTTT
TRBJ2-3,TRBV5-6,many,.,CASSLMWRSGADTQYF,TGTGCCAGCAGCCTGATGTGGAGGAGTGGCGCAGATACGCAGTATTTT
TRBJ2-3,TRBV3-1,.,TRBD2,CASSQGLAGNTDTQYF,TGTGCCAGCAGCCAAGGTCTAGCGGGAAACACAGATACGCAGTATTTT
TRBJ2-2,TRBV5-1,many,.,CASSTGGSNTGELFF,TGCGCCAGCAGTACGGGGGGCTCGAACACCGGGGAGCTGTTTTTT
TRBJ2-3,TRBV5-1,few,.,CASSLAGLTKHTDTQYF,TGCGCCAGCAGCTTGGCCGGACTAACTAAACACACAGATACGCAGTATTTT
TRBJ2-1,TRBV5-1,.,.,CASSSGPLGNEQFF,TGCGCCAGCAGCTCCGGGCCCCTCGGCAATGAGCAGTTCTTC
TRBJ2-7,TRBV7-9,few,.,CASSLGEVGEQYF,TGTGCCAGCTCCCTGGGGGAGGTCGGCGAGCAGTACTTC
TRBJ1-4,TRBV12-3/TRBV12-4,.,TRBD1,CASRNQGATNEKLFF,TGTGCCAGCAGGAACCAGGGGGCAACTAATGAAAAACTGTTTTTT
TRBJ2-3,TRBV10-3,.,TRBD1,CAIMGQLDSRDTQYF,TGTGCCATCATGGGACAGCTAGATTCTCGGGATACGCAGTATTTT
TRBJ2-7,TRBV7-8,.,.,CASSPGGWQLSYEQYF,TGTGCCAGCAGCCCAGGGGGGTGGCAGCTAAGCTACGAGCAGTACTTC
TRBJ1-1,TRBV6-5,few,.,CASSTGPEAFF,TGTGCCAGCAGCACCGGACCTGAAGCTTTCTTT
TRBJ1-3,TRBV28,.,TRBD1,CASGTGLYGNTTYF,TGTGCCAGTGGGACAGGGCTTTATGGAAACACCACATATTTT
TRBJ2-7,TRBV3-1,.,.,CASSHSGTLTEQYF,TGTGCCAGCAGCCACTCCGGGACCCTTACAGAGCAGTACTTC
TRBJ2-1,TRBV6-2/TRBV6-3,.,TRBD2,CASSSSSGRAPGEQFF,TGTGCCAGCAGTTCGTCTAGCGGGAGAGCCCCGGGCGAGCAGTTCTTC
TRBJ1-2,TRBV7-9,.,.,CASSFPDYGYTF,TGTGCCAGCAGCTTCCCAGACTATGGCTACACCTTC
TRBJ2-5,TRBV20-1,.,TRBD2,CSARKLAGQETQYF,TGCAGTGCTAGAAAACTAGCGGGGCAAGAGACCCAGTACTTC
TRBJ2-3,TRBV19,few,TRBD1,CASSIRDRGRSTDTQYF,TGTGCCAGTAGTATCCGGGACAGGGGACGGAGCACAGATACGCAGTATTTT
TRBJ2-1,TRBV20-1,.,.,CRGPTASSYNEQFF,TGCAGAGGACCGACGGCAAGCTCCTACAATGAGCAGTTCTTC
TRBJ2-5,TRBV4-2,.,.,CASSQERDIGQETQYF,TGTGCCAGCAGCCAAGAGCGGGACATTGGCCAAGAGACCCAGTACTTC
TRBJ2-3,TRBV11-2,.,.,CASSLDRPRGGTSTDTQYF,TGTGCCAGCAGCCTCGACAGGCCCCGTGGGGGGACTAGCACAGATACGCAGTATTTT
TRBJ1-6,TRBV7-9,few,.,CASSHRDSGGSPLHF,TGTGCCAGCAGCCACCGGGACTCCGGGGGTTCACCCCTCCACTTT
TRBJ2-3,TRBV3-1,.,.,CASSQVNRVGTDTQYF,TGTGCCAGCAGCCAAGTAAACAGGGTGGGCACAGATACGCAGTATTTT
TRBJ2-7,TRBV11-2,few,TRBD1,CASSKDRPYEQYF,TGTGCCAGCAGCAAGGACAGGCCCTACGAGCAGTACTTC
TRBJ2-7,TRBV12-3/TRBV12-4,.,TRBD2,CASSFNLAGREQYF,TGTGCCAGCAGTTTTAACCTAGCGGGACGGGAGCAGTACTTC
TRBJ1-1,TRBV20-1,.,TRBD1,CSARSAWDSEAFF,TGCAGTGCTAGAAGCGCTTGGGACAGTGAAGCTTTCTTT
TRBJ2-1,TRBV11-2,few,.,CASSPRRGLATDNEQFF,TGTGCCAGCAGCCCCAGGAGGGGGCTAGCGACCGACAATGAGCAGTTCTTC
TRBJ2-3,TRBV6-5,.,.,CASSWTRGQDTQYF,TGTGCCAGCAGTTGGACTAGGGGGCAGGATACGCAGTATTTT
TRBJ2-7,TRBV3-1,few,.,CASSKPGPSSYEQYF,TGTGCCAGCAGCAAACCGGGGCCCAGCTCCTACGAGCAGTACTTC
TRBJ2-2,TRBV24-1,few,TRBD1,CATSDSPRGRVKTGELFF,TGTGCCACCAGTGATTCGCCCAGGGGGCGAGTTAAGACCGGGGAGCTGTTTTTT
TRBJ1-5,TRBV19,.,.,CASSITEYSNQPQHF,TGTGCCAGTAGTATAACAGAGTATAGCAATCAGCCCCAGCATTTT
TRBJ2-1,TRBV10-3,.,.,CAITSNPYNEQFF,TGTGCCATCACCTCCAACCCCTACAATGAGCAGTTCTTC
TRBJ2-3,TRBV5-1,.,TRBD2,CASSPGGAALTDTQYF,TGCGCCAGCAGCCCGGGAGGTGCGGCCCTCACAGATACGCAGTATTTT
TRBJ2-1,TRBV25-1,.,TRBD2,CASTLAGGPFF,TGTGCCAGCACCCTAGCGGGAGGGCCGTTCTTC
TRBJ2-7,TRBV10-3,.,.,CAISESGEQYF,TGTGCCATCAGTGAGTCGGGCGAGCAGTACTTC
TRBJ2-5,TRBV27,.,.,CASGRTQETQYF,TGTGCCAGCGGGAGAACCCAAGAGACCCAGTACTTC
TRBJ2-1,TRBV12-3/TRBV12-4,.,.,CTSSFAVGVHNEQFF,TGTACCAGCAGTTTCGCTGTCGGGGTCCACAATGAGCAGTTCTTC
TRBJ2-1,TRBV5-4,few,TRBD2,CASSLASPSGRGNEQFF,TGTGCCAGCAGCTTGGCCTCCCCTAGCGGGAGGGGCAATGAGCAGTTCTTC
TRBJ2-6,TRBV5-1,.,.,CASSLERPGSGANVLTF,TGCGCCAGCAGCTTGGAACGCCCAGGGTCTGGGGCCAACGTCCTGACTTTC
TRBJ1-2,TRBV29-1,.,TRBD1,CSVEDLRTGPGYTF,TGCAGCGTTGAAGATCTCCGGACAGGGCCGGGCTACACCTTC
TRBJ1-4,TRBV5-1,.,.,CASSLSGGEKLFF,TGCGCCAGCAGCTTGTCCGGTGGTGAAAAACTGTTTTTT
TRBJ2-6,TRBV10-3,few,.,CAISESAGKLSGANVLTF,TGTGCCATCAGTGAGTCTGCAGGGAAACTCTCTGGGGCCAACGTCCTGACTTTC
TRBJ2-7,TRBV18,.,.,CATSSDPPRGEQYF,TGTGCCACTTCGAGCGACCCCCCAAGGGGCGAGCAGTACTTC
TRBJ2-2,TRBV29-1,.,.,CSVEDRWGNTGELFF,TGCAGCGTTGAAGATCGGTGGGGCAACACCGGGGAGCTGTTTTTT
TRBJ2-2,TRBV7-6,once,.,CASSLVTSGAGELFF,TGTGCCAGCAGCTTAGTTACTTCAGGGGCCGGGGAGCTGTTTTTT
TRBJ2-1,TRBV7-3,.,TRBD2,CASSLLPRREGLYEQFF,TGTGCCAGCAGCTTACTCCCCAGGCGGGAGGGCCTCTATGAGCAGTTCTTC
TRBJ2-5,TRBV27,.,TRBD2,CASSKLAGVETQYF,TGTGCCAGCAGTAAATTAGCGGGAGTTGAGACCCAGTACTTC
TRBJ1-1,TRBV5-1,few,.,CASKLSRGNGQNTEAFF,TGCGCCAGCAAACTTAGCCGAGGGAATGGACAGAACACTGAAGCTTTCTTT
TRBJ2-2,TRBV3-1,.,.,CASSQDLGGTGELFF,TGTGCCAGCAGCCAAGATCTTGGTGGCACCGGGGAGCTGTTTTTT
TRBJ2-1,TRBV15,.,TRBD2,CATSGTSGSSYNEQFF,TGTGCCACCAGTGGGACTAGCGGGAGCTCCTACAATGAGCAGTTCTTC
TRBJ2-5,TRBV2,once,.,CASSEAQGRLTQYF,TGTGCCAGCAGTGAAGCGCAGGGCAGGCTTACCCAGTACTTC
TRBJ2-1,TRBV11-1,few,.,CASSLGRGEQGGSSYNEQFF,TGTGCCAGCAGCTTAGGCCGGGGGGAGCAGGGGGGGAGCTCCTACAATGAGCAGTTCTTC
TRBJ2-5,TRBV6-5,.,TRBD2,CASAGGQETQYF,TGTGCCAGCGCGGGGGGCCAAGAGACCCAGTACTTC
TRBJ2-7,TRBV12-3/TRBV12-4,few,.,CATSSDETYEQYF,TGTGCCACGTCGTCTGACGAGACCTACGAGCAGTACTTC
TRBJ2-1,TRBV19,once,.,CASADYNEQFF,TGTGCCAGCGCAGATTACAATGAGCAGTTCTTC
TRBJ2-7,TRBV25-1,few,TRBD2,CASSGLLAGGSYEQYF,TGTGCCAGCAGTGGGTTACTAGCGGGGGGCTCCTACGAGCAGTACTTC
TRBJ2-3,TRBV7-2,.,.,CASSFRLGTDTQYF,TGTGCCAGCAGCTTTAGACTAGGCACAGATACGCAGTATTTT